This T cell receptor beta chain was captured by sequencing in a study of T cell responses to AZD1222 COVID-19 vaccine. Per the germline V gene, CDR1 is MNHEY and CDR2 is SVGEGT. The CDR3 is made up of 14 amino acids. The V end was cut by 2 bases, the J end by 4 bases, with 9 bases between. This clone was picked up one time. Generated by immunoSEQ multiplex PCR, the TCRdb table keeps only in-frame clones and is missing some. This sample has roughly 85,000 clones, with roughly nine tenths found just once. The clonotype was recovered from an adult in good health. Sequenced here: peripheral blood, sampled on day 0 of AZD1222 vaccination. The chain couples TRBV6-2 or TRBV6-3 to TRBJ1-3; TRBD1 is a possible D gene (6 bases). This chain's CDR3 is CASSYIGTGNTIYF. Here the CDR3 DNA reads TGTGCCAGCAGTTACATCGGGACAGGAAACACCATATATTTT.